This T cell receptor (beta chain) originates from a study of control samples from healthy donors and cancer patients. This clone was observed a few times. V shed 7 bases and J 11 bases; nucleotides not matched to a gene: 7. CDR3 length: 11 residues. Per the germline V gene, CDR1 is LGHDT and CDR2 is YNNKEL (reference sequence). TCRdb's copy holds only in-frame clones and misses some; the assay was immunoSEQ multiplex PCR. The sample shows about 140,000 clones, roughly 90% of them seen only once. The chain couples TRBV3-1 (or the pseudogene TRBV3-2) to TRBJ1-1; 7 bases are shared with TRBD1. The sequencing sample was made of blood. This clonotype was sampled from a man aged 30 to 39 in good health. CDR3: CASMGDSTAFF. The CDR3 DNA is TGTGCCAGCATGGGGGACAGCACTGCTTTCTTT.